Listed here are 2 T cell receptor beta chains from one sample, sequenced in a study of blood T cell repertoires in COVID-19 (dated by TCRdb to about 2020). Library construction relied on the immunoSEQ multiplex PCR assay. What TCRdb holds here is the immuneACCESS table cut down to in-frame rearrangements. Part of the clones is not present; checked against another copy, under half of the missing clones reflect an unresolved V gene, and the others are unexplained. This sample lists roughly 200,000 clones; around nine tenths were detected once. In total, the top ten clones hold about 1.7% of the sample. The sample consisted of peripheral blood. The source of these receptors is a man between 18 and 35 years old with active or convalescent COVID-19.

The DNA for the CDR3 is TGTGCCAGCTCACCAGAAGGCAGCGACTATGCAACTAATGAAAAACTGTTTTTT. This sequence encodes CASSPEGSDYATNEKLFF. The chain recombines TRBV18 with TRBJ1-4; no firm D call. This CDR3 has 18 residues. In germline, CDR1 is KGHSH, CDR2 LQKENI. Deletions cut 2 bases from V and 0 bases from J, with 16 bases between.

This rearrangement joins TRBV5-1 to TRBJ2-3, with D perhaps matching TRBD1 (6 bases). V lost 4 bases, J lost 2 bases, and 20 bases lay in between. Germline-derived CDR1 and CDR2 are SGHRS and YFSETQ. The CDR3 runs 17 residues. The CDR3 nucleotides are TGCGCCAGCAGCCCTACCATGAGGACAGAAGCCACAGATACGCAGTATTTT. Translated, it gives CASSPTMRTEATDTQYF.